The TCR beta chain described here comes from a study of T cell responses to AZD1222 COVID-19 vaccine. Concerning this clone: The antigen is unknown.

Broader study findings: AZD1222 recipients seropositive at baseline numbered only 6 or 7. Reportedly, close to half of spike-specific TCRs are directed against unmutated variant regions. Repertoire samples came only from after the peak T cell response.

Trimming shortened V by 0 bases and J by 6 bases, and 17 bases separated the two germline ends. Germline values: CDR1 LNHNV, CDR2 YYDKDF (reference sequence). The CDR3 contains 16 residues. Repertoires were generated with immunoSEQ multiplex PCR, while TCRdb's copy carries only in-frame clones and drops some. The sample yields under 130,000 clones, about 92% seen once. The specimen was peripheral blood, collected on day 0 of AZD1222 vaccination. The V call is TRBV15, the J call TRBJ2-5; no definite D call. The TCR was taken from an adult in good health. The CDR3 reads CATSRDRTTRLKTQYF. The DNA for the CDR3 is TGTGCCACCAGCAGAGATCGGACCACCCGTCTGAAGACCCAGTACTTC. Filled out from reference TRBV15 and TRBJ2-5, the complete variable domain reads DAMVIQNPRYQVTQFGKPVTLSCSQTLNHNVMYWYQQKSSQAPKLLFHYYDKDFNNEADTPDNFQSRRPNTSFCFLDIRSPGLGDTAMYLCATSRDRTTRLKTQYFGPGTRLLVL.